This T cell receptor beta chain was sequenced during a study of shared clonotypes between healthy human individuals. General study points: Rarefaction showed sorted-subset sequencing was incomplete despite large depth. Memory subsets had estimated richness that was generally smaller than that of naive subsets.

CDR1 and CDR2 from the germline V gene are MDHEN and SYDVKM. Trimming took off 3 bases at V and 2 bases at J, with 23 bases between the two ends. The CDR3 is made up of 18 amino acids. Sequencing used immunoSEQ multiplex PCR; TCRdb keeps in-frame clones, though not all of them. The sample lists 2 million to 2.5 million clones, roughly 93% occurring once. Adult Caucasians living in Nashville, Tennessee made up all of the donors. About this clone itself: Its antigen remains unknown.

The sequenced sample consisted of naive CD4+ T cells from PBMCs. Subset of the sample: CD45RA+ positively selected. The TCR comes from a man aged 18 to 30 in good health. Some clones in this sample may be carry-over from other donors' samples. V gene TRBV28 combines with J gene TRBJ2-7; D possibly uses TRBD1 or TRBD2 (5 bases each). The CDR3 reads CASSFSPARGQGAYEQYF. In nucleotides, the CDR3 is TGTGCCAGCAGTTTTTCTCCCGCGAGGGGCCAAGGGGCCTACGAGCAGTACTTC.